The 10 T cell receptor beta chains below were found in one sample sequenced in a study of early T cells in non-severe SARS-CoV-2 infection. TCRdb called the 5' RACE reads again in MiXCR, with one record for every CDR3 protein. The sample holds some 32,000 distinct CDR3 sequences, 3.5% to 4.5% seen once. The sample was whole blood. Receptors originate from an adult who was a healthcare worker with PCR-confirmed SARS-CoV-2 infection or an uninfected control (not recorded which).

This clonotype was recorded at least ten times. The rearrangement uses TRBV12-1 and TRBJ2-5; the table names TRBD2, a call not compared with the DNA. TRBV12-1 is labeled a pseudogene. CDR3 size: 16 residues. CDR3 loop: CASSFIRGSLQETQYF. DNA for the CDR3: TGTGCCAGCAGCTTTATTCGCGGGAGCCTCCAAGAGACCCAGTACTTC.

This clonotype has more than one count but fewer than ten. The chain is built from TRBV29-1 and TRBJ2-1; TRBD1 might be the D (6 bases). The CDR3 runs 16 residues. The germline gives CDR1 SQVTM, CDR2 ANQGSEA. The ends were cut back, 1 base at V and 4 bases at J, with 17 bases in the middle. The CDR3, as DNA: TGCAGCGTTGAAGGCCCGGACAGCTCAGCTTACAATGAGCAGTTCTTC. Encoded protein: CSVEGPDSSAYNEQFF.

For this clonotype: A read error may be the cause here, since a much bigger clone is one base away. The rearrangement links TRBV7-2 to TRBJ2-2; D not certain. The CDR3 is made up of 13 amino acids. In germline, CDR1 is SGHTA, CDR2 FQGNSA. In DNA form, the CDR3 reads TGTGTCAGCAGCTTAAAAGCTACAGGGGAGCTGTTTTTT. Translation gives CVSSLKATGELFF.

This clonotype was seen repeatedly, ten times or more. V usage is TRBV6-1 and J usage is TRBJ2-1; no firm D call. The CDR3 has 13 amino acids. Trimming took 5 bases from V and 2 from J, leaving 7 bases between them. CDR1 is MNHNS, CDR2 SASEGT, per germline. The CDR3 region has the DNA TGTGCCAGCAGTCACAGAGCCTACAATGAGCAGTTCTTC. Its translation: CASSHRAYNEQFF.

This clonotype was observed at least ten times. CDR3 region: CSTRTRLAGGIHNEQFF. The CDR3 DNA is TGCAGCACCCGTACGCGGCTAGCGGGAGGGATCCACAATGAGCAGTTCTTC. The genes are TRBV29-1 and TRBJ2-1; 12 bases fit TRBD2. Germline V gene sequence: CDR1 SQVTM, CDR2 ANQGSEA. The V and J ends lost 8 bases and 5 bases, in that order; junction bases with no gene match: 16. The CDR3 spans 17 residues.

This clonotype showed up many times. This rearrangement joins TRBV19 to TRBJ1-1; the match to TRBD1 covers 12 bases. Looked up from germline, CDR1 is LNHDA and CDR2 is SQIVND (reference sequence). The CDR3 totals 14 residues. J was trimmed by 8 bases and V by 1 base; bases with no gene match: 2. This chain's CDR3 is CASSIVGTGGEAFF. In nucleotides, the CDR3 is TGTGCCAGTAGTATAGTCGGGACAGGGGGCGAAGCTTTCTTT.

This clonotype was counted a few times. The CDR3 DNA reads TGTGCCAGCAGTGTGGTGGGACAGGGGGTGGAGGAGCTGTTTTTT. Protein sequence: CASSVVGQGVEELFF. The chain carries TRBV2 and TRBJ2-2; 11 nucleotides agree with TRBD1. The junction had 8 bases not matched to a gene; V was cut back by 4 bases and J by 10 bases. The CDR3 is made up of 15 amino acids. Per germline, CDR1 SNHLY and CDR2 FYNNEI.

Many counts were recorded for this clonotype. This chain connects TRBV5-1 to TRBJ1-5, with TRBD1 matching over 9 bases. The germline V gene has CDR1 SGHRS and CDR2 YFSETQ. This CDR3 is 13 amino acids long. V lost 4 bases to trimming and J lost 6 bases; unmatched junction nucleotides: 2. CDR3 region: CASSQDRGQPQHF. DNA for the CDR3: TGCGCCAGCAGCCAGGACAGGGGTCAGCCCCAGCATTTT.

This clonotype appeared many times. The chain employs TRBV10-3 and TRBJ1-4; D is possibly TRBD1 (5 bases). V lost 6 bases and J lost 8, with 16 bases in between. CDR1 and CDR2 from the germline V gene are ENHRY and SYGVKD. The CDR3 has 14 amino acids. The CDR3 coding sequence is TGTGCCATCAGGGGGGGAGGACAAGAGGAAAAACTGTTTTTT. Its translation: CAIRGGGQEEKLFF.

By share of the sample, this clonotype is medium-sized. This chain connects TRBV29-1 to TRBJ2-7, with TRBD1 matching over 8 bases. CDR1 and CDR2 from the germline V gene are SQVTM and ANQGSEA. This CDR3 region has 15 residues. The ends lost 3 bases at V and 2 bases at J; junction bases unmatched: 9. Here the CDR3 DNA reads TGCAGCGTTGACTACGGACAGGGATTACCCTACGAGCAGTACTTC. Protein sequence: CSVDYGQGLPYEQYF.